This is a list of T cell receptor beta chains from one sample in a study of shared clonotypes between healthy human individuals. Some clones are missing from TCRdb's copy, which holds only in-frame ones; the method was immunoSEQ multiplex PCR. The sample contains roughly 510,000 clones, 60% to 80% of which appear only once. Sequenced input: PBMCs. Receptors originate from a woman aged 40 to 50 in good health. Some clones in this sample may be carry-over from other donors' samples. Each CDR3 is given with its conserved first and last residue. The order of the fields is CDR3 protein, D gene, V gene. D genes are given only for firm matches.

CASSPDRGNYNEQFF | TRBD1 | TRBV5-1
CASSQGDRGPDTQYF | TRBD1 | TRBV4-1
CASSYGLNTGELFF | - | TRBV6-5
CASGLVLVLGTGVFVEQFF | TRBD1 | TRBV12-5
CSADTGPPGELFF | - | TRBV29-1
CASKKTAGETQYF | - | TRBV2
CASSSGLAGGEETQYF | TRBD2 | TRBV5-1
CASSRGGYNEQFF | TRBD2 | TRBV18
CAISESAGGRANYGYTF | TRBD1 | TRBV10-3
CASSPAGTEQFF | - | TRBV7-3
CASTSAGGYTGELFF | TRBD2 | TRBV14
CASKEGFDLIFQPQHF | - | TRBV19
CASSSRGLSSYEQYF | - | TRBV28
CASRPGSTGELFF | - | TRBV7-9
CASTSLNYGYTF | - | TRBV23-1
CASSLSGRGQRGTF | TRBD1 | TRBV5-6
CAIKGGEKHEQYF | - | TRBV10-3
CASSKDDLYEQYF | - | TRBV21-1
CASMGAMPRNEQFF | - | TRBV27
CASSVDSLNTEAFF | - | TRBV11-2
CASSPRGSGTYEQYF | - | TRBV28
CASSQEGNGETQYF | - | TRBV4-2
CAISESRDYGYTF | - | TRBV10-3
CASSFDRGYEQYF | TRBD1 | TRBV28
CASSLTPGSENIQYF | - | TRBV5-1
CASSPGTSVTQYF | - | TRBV28
CASSALGGQFF | - | TRBV2
CASSPGTGKETQYF | TRBD1 | TRBV19
CASSPDGFNEKLFF | - | TRBV5-1
CASSPIAGGRETQYF | TRBD2 | TRBV5-1
CASSTAGGSEAFF | - | TRBV19
CSVDGGENIQYF | - | TRBV29-1
CASSLHRATMGTQYF | - | TRBV28
CASSLSWGETQYF | - | TRBV27
CSASIGEAFF | - | TRBV29-1
CAISEFLSYEQYF | - | TRBV10-3
CTARDGYEQYF | - | TRBV20-1
CASQWGQGAETQYF | TRBD1 | TRBV6-1
CASSLDAGAFYEQYF | TRBD2 | TRBV5-1
CASSQGGSGANVLTF | - | TRBV5-1
CASSEETGQGGYEQYF | TRBD1 | TRBV6-1
CASSFMEGGEQFF | - | TRBV14
CASSLPPLGLAGGWQETQYF | TRBD2 | TRBV28
CASSASGTRNNEQFF | TRBD2 | TRBV9
CASRLVHNQPQHF | - | TRBV12-2
CASSLGLASDEQYF | TRBD2 | TRBV7-2